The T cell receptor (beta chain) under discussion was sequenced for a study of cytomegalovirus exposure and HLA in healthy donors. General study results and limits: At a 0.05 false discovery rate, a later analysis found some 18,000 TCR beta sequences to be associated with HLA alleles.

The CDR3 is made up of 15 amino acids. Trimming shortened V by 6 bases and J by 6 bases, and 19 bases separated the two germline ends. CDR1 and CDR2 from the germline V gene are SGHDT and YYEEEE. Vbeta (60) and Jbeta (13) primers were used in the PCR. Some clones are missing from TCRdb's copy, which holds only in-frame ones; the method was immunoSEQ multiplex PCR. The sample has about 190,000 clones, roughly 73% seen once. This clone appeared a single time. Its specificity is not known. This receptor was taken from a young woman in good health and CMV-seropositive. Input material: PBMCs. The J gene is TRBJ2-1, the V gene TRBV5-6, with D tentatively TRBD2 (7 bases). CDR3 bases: TGTGCCAGCAATTCAATGGGGAGGGGGGGCAATGAGCAGTTCTTC. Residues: CASNSMGRGGNEQFF.